The sample holds a few counts of the clone carrying this TCR beta chain. Its specificity is unknown. This sample is part of a study of breast tumors, draining lymph nodes, adjacent tissues. Study observations and caveats: The lymph node origin of tumor T cells was framed as consistent with a hypothesis, not demonstrated. Tumors had less TCR diversity than lymph nodes, more than nontumor tissue. Most tumor T cells seemingly derive from lymph node, then expand in tumor. Compared with basal-like, luminal-like tumors shared significantly more repertoire with nontumor tissue.

Germline V CDR1 and CDR2: LGHNT, FRNRAP. The junction had 9 bases not matched to a gene; V was cut back by 5 bases and J by 4 bases. The CDR3 contains 16 residues. The lymph nodes were axillary draining lymph nodes from breast cancer patients. TCRdb used MiXCR to reprocess the multiplex PCR reads, holding one entry per CDR3 protein. The sample holds some 140,000 distinct CDR3 sequences, around 20% seen once. This sequence was found in a female donor with breast cancer. Some clones in this sample may be carry-over from other donors' samples. Sequences were obtained from axillary lymph node tissue. The chain couples TRBV12-5 to TRBJ2-2; 8 nucleotides match TRBD1. CDR3 in DNA: TGTGCTAGTGGTGAACCGCCAGGGGGCTCCACCGGGGAGCTGTTTTTT. Translation: CASGEPPGGSTGELFF.